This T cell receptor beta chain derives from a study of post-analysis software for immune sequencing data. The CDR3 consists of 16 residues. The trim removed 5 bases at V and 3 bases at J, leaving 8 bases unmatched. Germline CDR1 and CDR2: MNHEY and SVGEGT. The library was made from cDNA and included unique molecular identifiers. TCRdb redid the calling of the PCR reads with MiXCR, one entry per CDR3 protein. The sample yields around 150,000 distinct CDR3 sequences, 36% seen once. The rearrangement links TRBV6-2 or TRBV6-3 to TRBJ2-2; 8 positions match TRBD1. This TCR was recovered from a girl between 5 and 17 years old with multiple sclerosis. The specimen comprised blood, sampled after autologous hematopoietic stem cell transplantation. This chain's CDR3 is CASSHLDRVHTGELFF. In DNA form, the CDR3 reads TGTGCCAGCAGTCACTTGGACAGGGTGCACACCGGGGAGCTGTTTTTT.